Sequencing of this T cell receptor beta chain was carried out in a study of blood T cell repertoires in COVID-19. Study at large: Whether acute or convalescent, the COVID-19 samples came from the United States, Italy and Spain.

The repertoire was sequenced with immunoSEQ multiplex PCR; TCRdb's copy has only in-frame clones and lacks some. Here the sample spans about 80,000 clones, over 75% being singletons. This CDR3 comprises 23 residues. The sequence was collected from a man older than 75 with acute or convalescent COVID-19. J is TRBJ1-6 and V is TRBV21-1; the table gives TRBD1 as D, unverified against the DNA. TRBV21-1 is annotated as a pseudogene. The sample consisted of peripheral blood. The CDR3 loop is CASSKHSHPARDPKSSYNSPLHF. In DNA form, the CDR3 reads TGTGCCAGCAGCAAGCACAGCCACCCGGCTCGAGACCCAAAAAGCTCCTATAATTCACCCCTCCACTTT.